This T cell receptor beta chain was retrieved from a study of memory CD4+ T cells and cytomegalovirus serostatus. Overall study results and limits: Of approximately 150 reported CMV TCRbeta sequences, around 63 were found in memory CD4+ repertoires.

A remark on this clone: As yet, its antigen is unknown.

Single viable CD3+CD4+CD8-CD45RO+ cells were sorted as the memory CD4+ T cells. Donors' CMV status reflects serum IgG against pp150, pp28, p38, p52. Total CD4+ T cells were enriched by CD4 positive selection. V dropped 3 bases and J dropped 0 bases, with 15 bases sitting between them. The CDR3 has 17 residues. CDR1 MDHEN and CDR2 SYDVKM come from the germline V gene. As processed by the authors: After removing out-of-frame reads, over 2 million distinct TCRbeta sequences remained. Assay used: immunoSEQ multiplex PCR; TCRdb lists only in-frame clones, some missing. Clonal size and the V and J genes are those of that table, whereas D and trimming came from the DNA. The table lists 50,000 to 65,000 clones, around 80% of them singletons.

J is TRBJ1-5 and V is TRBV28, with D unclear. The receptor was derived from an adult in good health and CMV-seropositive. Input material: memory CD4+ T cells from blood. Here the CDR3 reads CASSLSRVLYSNQPQHF. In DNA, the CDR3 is TGTGCCAGCAGTTTGAGCCGGGTCCTATATAGCAATCAGCCCCAGCATTTT.